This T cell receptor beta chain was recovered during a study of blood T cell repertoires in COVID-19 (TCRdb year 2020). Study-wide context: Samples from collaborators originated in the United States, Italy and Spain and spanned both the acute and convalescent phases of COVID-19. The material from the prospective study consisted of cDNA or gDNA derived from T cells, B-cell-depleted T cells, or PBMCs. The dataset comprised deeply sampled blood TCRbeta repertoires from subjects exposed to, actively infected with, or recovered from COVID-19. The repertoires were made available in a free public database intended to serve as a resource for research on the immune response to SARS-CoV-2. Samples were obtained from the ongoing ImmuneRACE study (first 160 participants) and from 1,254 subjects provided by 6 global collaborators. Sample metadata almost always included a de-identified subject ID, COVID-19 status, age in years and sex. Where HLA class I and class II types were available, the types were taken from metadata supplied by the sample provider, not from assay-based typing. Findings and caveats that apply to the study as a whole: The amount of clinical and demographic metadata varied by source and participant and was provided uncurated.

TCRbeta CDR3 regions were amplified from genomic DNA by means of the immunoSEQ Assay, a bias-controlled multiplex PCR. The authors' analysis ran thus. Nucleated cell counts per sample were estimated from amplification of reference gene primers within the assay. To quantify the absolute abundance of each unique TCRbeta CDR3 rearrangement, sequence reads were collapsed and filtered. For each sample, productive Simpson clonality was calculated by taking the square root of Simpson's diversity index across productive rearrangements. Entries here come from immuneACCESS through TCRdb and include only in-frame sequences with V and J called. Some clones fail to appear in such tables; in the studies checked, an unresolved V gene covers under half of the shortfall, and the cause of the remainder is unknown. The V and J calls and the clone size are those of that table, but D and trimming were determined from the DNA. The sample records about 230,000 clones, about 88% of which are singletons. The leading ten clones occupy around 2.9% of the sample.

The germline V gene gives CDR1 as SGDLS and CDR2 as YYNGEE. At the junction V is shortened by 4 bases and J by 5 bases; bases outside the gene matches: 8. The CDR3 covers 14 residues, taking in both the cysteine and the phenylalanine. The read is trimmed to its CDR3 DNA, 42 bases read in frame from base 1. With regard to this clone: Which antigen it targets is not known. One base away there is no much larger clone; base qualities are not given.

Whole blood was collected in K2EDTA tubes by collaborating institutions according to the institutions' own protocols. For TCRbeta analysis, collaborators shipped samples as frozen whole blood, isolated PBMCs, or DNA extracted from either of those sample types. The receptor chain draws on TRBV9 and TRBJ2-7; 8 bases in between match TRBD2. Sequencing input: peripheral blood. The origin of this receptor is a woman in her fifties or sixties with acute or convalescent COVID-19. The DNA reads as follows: TGTGCCAGCAGCCAGCGGGAGAGGACCCACGAGCAGTACTTC. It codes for CASSQRERTHEQYF.